The entry below gives a single T cell receptor beta chain sequence along with its context. Its antigen remains unknown. The source of the sample is a study of cytomegalovirus exposure and HLA in healthy donors. Study context: Earlier work reported 117 million unique TCR beta sequences from roughly 180 million T cells. Drawn from HLA-typed donors, around 85 million unique TCRs were held in an early data release. Study conclusions and caveats: A later analysis found that most CMV-associated TCR beta chains appeared HLA-restricted. Immune exposure was documented only through CMV serostatus.

Amplification used 60 Vbeta primers and 13 Jbeta primers. Only in-frame clones appear in the TCRdb table, and some are missing; sequencing was by immunoSEQ multiplex PCR. The repertoire table contains more than 95,000 clones. V trimming: 0 bases; J trimming: 4 bases; junction bases outside the gene matches: 15. Germline V lookup: CDR1 SGHTS, CDR2 YDEGEE. The CDR3 totals 18 residues. The material sequenced was PBMCs. This clonotype was sampled from a man aged 18 to 35 in good health and CMV-seronegative. The genes are TRBV5-8 and TRBJ2-7; 8 bases fit TRBD2. This chain's CDR3 is CASSLAGGLAGVGYEQYF. CDR3 sequence (DNA): TGTGCCAGCAGCTTGGCCGGGGGGCTAGCGGGCGTCGGGTACGAGCAGTACTTC.